This T cell receptor beta chain appears in the sequencing data of a study of tumor and adjacent non-tumor tissue in lung cancer. Germline V gives CDR1 SGHVS, CDR2 FQNEAQ. The CDR3 sequence is 12 residues long. Three rounds of nested PCR, following a modified ARM-PCR protocol, produced the TCRbeta library. TCRdb re-called the multiplex PCR reads with MiXCR, one entry per CDR3 protein. Of 75,000 to 80,000 distinct CDR3 sequences in the sample, 76% were seen once. RNA was extracted from bulk tissue without any cell sorting. This non-tumor lung sample came from over 3 cm beyond the tumor edge. Sequenced input: distant non-tumor lung tissue. The sequence came from a man between 65 and 85 years old with non-small cell lung cancer. V gene TRBV7-8 combines with J gene TRBJ1-2; 8 bases agree with TRBD1. In DNA form, the CDR3 reads TGTGTCACCAGCGTACAGGGGGAAAGTTACACCTTC. It specifies CVTSVQGESYTF.